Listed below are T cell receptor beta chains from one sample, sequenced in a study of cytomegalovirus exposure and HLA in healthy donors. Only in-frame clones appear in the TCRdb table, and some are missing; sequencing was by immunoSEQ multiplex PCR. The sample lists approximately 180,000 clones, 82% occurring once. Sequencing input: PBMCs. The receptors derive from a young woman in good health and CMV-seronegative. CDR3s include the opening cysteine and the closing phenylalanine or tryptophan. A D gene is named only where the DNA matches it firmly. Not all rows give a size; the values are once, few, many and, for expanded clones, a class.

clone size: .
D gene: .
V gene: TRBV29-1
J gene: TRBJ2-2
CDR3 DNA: TGCAGCGGGAGGGACGAAAACACCGGGGAGCTGTTTTTT
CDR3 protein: CSGRDENTGELFF

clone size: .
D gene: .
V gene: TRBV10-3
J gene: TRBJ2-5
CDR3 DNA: TGTGCCATCACTACGCAGGCCCAAGAGACCCAGTACTTC
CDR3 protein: CAITTQAQETQYF

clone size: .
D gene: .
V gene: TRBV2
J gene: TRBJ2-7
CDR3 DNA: TGTGCCAGCAGTGAAGGGGGTCGGGGATTGGGAATCTACGAGCAGTACTTC
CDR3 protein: CASSEGGRGLGIYEQYF

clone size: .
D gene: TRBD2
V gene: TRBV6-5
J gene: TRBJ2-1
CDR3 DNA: TGTGCCAGCAGTTATACGGGAGGCAATGAGCAGTTCTTC
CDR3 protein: CASSYTGGNEQFF

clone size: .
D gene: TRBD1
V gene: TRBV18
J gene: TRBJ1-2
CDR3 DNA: TGTGCCAGCTCACCACTTGTAATGGGACAGCTTCAAAACTATGGCTACACCTTC
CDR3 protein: CASSPLVMGQLQNYGYTF

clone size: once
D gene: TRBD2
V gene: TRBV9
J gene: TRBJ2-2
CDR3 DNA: TGTGCCAGCAGCGTAGAGGGTAGCGGGAGAGGCCGGGAGCTGTTTTTT
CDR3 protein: CASSVEGSGRGRELFF

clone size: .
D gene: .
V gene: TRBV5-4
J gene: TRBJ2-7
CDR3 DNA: TGTGCCAGCAGCCCAGCGGGCGGAAGCTACGAGCAGTACTTC
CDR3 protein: CASSPAGGSYEQYF

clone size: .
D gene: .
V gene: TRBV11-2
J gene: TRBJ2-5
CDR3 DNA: TGTGCCAGCAGCAAAGCAGCGTACAGGGTATCGGAGACCCAGTACTTC
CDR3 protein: CASSKAAYRVSETQYF

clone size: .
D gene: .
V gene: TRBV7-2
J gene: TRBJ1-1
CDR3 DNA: TGTGCCAGCAGACGAGCCGGAGACGGCCCTCACACTGAAGCTTTCTTT
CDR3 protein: CASRRAGDGPHTEAFF

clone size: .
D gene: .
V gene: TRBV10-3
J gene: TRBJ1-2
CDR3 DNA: TGTGCCATCAGTGGGCGGATACCTAACTATGGCTACACCTTC
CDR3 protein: CAISGRIPNYGYTF

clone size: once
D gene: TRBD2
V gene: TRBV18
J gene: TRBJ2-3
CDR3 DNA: TGTGCCAGCTCGCGCAGATTTACGGGACTAGCGGGCGCATTGGATACGCAGTATTTT
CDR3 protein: CASSRRFTGLAGALDTQYF

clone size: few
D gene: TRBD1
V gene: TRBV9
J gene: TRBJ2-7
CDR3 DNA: TGTGCCAGCAGCAAACACCGGGACAGGGCTAATCCCTTTACGGACAACGAGCAGTACTTC
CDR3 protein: CASSKHRDRANPFTDNEQYF

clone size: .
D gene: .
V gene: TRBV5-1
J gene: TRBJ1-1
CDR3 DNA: TGCGCCAGCAGCTTGGTGACGACTGGTAACACTGAAGCTTTCTTT
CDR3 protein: CASSLVTTGNTEAFF

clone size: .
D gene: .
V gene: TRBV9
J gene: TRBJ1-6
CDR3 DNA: TGTGCCAGCAGTGCTACTTCCGGGACAACCCATTCACCCCTCCACTTT
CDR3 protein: CASSATSGTTHSPLHF

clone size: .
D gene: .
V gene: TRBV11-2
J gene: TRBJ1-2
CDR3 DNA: TGTGCCAGCAGCTTAGTTCGGGGGAACTATGGCTACACCTTC
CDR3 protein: CASSLVRGNYGYTF

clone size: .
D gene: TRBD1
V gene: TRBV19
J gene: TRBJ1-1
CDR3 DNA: TGTGCCAGTAGTATAATGACAGGGGGCATGAACACTGAAGCTTTCTTT
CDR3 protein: CASSIMTGGMNTEAFF

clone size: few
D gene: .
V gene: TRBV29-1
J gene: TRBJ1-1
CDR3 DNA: TGCAGCGTCCTCTCGAGGCAGGGGCGGAACACTGAAGCTTTCTTT
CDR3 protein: CSVLSRQGRNTEAFF

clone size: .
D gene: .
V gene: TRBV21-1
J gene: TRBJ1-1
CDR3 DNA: TGTGCCAGCGAGAAAGCAGCGGCTATGAACACTGAAGCTTTCTTT
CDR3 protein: CASEKAAAMNTEAFF

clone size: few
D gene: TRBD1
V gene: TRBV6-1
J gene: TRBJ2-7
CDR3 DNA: TGTGCCAGCACCAAAGGGGGACAGCAACGCGAGCAGTACTTC
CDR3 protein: CASTKGGQQREQYF

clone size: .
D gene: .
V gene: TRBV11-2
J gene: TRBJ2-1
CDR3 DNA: TGTGCCAGCAGCTTTGGAGGATACGAGCAGTTCTTC
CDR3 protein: CASSFGGYEQFF

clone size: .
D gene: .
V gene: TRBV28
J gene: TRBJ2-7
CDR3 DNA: TGTGCCAGCAGTTACCGGGATCGGACCTACGAGCAGTACTTC
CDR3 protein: CASSYRDRTYEQYF

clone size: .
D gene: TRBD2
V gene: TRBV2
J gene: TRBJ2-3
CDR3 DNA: TGTGCCAGCAGTGGCCGTTCAGCGGGAGGCTCAGATACGCAGTATTTT
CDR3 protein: CASSGRSAGGSDTQYF

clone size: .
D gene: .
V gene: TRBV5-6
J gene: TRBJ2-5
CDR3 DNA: TGTGCCAGCAGCAACCCCGACCCCCCGGGGGAGACCCAGTACTTC
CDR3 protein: CASSNPDPPGETQYF

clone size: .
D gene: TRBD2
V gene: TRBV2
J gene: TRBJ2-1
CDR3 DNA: TGTGCCAGCAGTGAACGGGGAGGGGACCCCTACAATGAGCAGTTCTTC
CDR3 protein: CASSERGGDPYNEQFF

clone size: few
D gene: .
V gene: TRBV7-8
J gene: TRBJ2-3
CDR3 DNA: TGTGCCAGCAGCTTAGGCGTAGCGGATAGGGCGGATACGCAGTATTTT
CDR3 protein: CASSLGVADRADTQYF

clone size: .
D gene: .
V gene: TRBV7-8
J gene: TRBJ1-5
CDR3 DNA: TGTGCCAGCAGCCGGGAGGGGGGAACTAGCAATCAGCCCCAGCATTTT
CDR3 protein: CASSREGGTSNQPQHF

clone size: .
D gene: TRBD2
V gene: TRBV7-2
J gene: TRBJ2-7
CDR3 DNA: TGTGCCAGCAGCTTAGGGGGGGGACTAGCTGCCGAGCAGTACTTC
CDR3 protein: CASSLGGGLAAEQYF

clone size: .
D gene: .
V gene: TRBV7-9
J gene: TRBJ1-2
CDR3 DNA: TGTGCCAGCAGCTTGGCAGGGACAACTGGTGGCTACACCTTC
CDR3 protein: CASSLAGTTGGYTF

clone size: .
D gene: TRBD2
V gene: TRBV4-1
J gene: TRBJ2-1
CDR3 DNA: TGCGCCAGCAGGGCGACTAGCGGGAGAACCTTGGCGCAGTTCTTC
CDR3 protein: CASRATSGRTLAQFF

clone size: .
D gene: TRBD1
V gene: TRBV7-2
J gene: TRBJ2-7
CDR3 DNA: TGTGCCAGCAGCTTAGGTCAGGGGGCTTTGGGAGAGCAGTACTTC
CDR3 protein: CASSLGQGALGEQYF

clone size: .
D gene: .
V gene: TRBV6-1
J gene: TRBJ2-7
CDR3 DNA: TGTGCCAGCAGTGGGGGTCCGGACAGCATTCCCTACGAGCAGTACTTC
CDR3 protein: CASSGGPDSIPYEQYF

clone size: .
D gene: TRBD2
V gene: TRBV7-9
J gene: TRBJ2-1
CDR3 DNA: TGTGCCAGCAGCTTAGGGGGGAGGGCGGCCTCGGTGGGCAATGAGCAGTTCTTC
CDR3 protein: CASSLGGRAASVGNEQFF

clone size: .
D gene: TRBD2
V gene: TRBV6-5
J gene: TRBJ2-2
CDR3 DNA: TGTGCCAGCAGTTATGCGCTAGCGGACAACACCGGGGAGCTGTTTTTT
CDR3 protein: CASSYALADNTGELFF

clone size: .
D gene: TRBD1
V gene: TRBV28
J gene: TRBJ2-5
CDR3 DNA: TGTGCCAGCAGTTTATGGGGGGACAGGAGAGAGACCCAGTACTTC
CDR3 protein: CASSLWGDRRETQYF

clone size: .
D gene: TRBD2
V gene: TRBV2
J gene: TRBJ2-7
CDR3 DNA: TGTGCCAGCAGCACGGGACTAGCGGGAGGCGAGCAGTACTTC
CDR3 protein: CASSTGLAGGEQYF

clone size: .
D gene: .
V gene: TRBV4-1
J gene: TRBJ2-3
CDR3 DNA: TGCGCCAGCAGCCAAGATGGGGCCACCGCGTCAGATACGCAGTATTTT
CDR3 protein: CASSQDGATASDTQYF

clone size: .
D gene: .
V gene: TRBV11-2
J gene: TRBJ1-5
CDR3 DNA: TGTGCCAGCAGCTTTTCTCAGGGCAATCAGCCCCAGCATTTT
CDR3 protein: CASSFSQGNQPQHF

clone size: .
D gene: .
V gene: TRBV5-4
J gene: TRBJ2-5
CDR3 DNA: TGTGCCAGCAGCTATACGGGTCCCGGTGGGGAGACCCAGTACTTC
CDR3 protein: CASSYTGPGGETQYF

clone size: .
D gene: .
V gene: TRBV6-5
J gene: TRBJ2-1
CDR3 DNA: TGTGCCAGCAGTTTGGCAGTGGGCCCCTACAATGAGCAGTTCTTC
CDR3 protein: CASSLAVGPYNEQFF

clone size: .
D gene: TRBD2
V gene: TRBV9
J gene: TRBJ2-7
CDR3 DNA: TGTGCCAGCAGCGTAGATGACAGCGGGGGTTACGAGCAGTACTTC
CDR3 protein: CASSVDDSGGYEQYF

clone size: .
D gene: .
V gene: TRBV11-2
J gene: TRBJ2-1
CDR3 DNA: TGTGCCAGCAGCTTAGTAGGGACTGCCTTCAATGAGCAGTTCTTC
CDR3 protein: CASSLVGTAFNEQFF

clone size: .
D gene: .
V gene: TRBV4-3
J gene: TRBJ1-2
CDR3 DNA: TGCGCCAGCAGCCAAGGGGGCGGCCAGGCCCGCGGCTACACCTTC
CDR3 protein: CASSQGGGQARGYTF

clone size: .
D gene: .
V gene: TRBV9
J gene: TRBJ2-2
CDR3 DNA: TGTGCCAGCAGCGTAGGGCAGCGGCGATACACCGGGGAGCTGTTTTTT
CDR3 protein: CASSVGQRRYTGELFF

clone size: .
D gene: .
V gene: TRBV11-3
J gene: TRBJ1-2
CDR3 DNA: TGTGCCAGCAGCTCAGGACAGTCCCTAGGCTACACCTTC
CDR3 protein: CASSSGQSLGYTF

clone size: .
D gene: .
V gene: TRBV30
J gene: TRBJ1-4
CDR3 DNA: TGTGCCTGGTCTCCGGGCCTAGGGGGTGAAAAACTGTTTTTT
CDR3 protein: CAWSPGLGGEKLFF

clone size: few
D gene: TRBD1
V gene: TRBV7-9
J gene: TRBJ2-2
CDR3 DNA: TGTGCCAGCAGCCCCCGCGCAGGGGGCACCGGGGAGCTGTTTTTT
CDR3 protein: CASSPRAGGTGELFF

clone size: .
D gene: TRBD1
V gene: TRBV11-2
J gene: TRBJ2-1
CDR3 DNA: TGTGCCAGCAGCCCGCCGGGACAGGGGAGGAATGAGCAGTTCTTC
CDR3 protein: CASSPPGQGRNEQFF

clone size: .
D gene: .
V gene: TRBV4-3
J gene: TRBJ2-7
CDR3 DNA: TGCGCCAGCAGCCCCGACGAGCGGGTGGACGGAGAACTTGTCGAGCAGTACTTC
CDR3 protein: CASSPDERVDGELVEQYF

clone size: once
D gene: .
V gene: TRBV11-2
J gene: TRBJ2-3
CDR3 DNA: TGTGCCAGCAGCTTAGGGACTCTACAAGACACAGATACGCAGTATTTT
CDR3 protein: CASSLGTLQDTDTQYF

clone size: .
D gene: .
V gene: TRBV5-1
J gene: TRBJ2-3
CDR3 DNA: TGCGCCAGCAGCTTGTCGGGACTCGATACGCAGTATTTT
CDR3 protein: CASSLSGLDTQYF

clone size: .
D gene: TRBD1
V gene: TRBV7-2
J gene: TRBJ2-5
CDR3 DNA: TGTGCCAGCAGCCCCCGGGACAGGGGGAGGGAGACCCAGTACTTC
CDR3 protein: CASSPRDRGRETQYF

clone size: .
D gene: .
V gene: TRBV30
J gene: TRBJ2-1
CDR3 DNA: TGTGCCCGCAACGAGGGTGGAAGGGAGCAGTTCTTC
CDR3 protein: CARNEGGREQFF

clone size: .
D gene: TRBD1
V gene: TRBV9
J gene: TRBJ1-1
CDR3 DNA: TGTGCCAGCAGCCCCAGGGGGGCTGAAGTCACTGAAGCTTTCTTT
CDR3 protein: CASSPRGAEVTEAFF

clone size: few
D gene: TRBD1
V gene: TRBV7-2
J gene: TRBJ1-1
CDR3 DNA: TGTGCCAGCAGCTTAGTGGGACAGCCGGGGACGACTGAAGCTTTCTTT
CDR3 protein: CASSLVGQPGTTEAFF

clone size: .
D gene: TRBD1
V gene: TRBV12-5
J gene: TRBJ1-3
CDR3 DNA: TGTGCTAGTGGTTCAGGGGGGAAGGGAAACACCATATATTTT
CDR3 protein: CASGSGGKGNTIYF

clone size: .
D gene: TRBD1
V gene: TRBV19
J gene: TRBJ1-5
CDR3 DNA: TGTGCCAGTAGTATTTTCGGGACAGAAAATCAGCCCCAGCATTTT
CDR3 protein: CASSIFGTENQPQHF

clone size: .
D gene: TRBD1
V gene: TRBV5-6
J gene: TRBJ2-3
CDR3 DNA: TGTGCCAGCAGGGACAGGGGGGCGGGTACGCAGTATTTT
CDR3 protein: CASRDRGAGTQYF

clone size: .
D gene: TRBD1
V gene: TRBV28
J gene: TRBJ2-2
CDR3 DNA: TGTGCCAGCAGGCCCACAGGGGGCGCGTTGAATGTCGCGAACACCGGGGAGCTGTTTTTT
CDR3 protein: CASRPTGGALNVANTGELFF